The present T cell receptor beta chain was sequenced within a study of blood T cell repertoires in COVID-19. On the study more broadly: The United States, Italy and Spain were the sources of the acute and convalescent COVID-19 samples. Nucleic acid was either cDNA or gDNA, and it came from T cells, B-cell-depleted T cells, or PBMCs.

Per the original data handling: Cell counts per sample came from amplifying reference gene primers. Profiled with immunoSEQ multiplex PCR; TCRdb holds only in-frame clones, not every one. V, J and clone size were drawn from that table, and D and trimming were deduced from the DNA. Of about 76,000 clones in the sample, roughly three quarters were seen once. V gave up 7 bases and J gave up 3 bases, with 25 bases separating them. In germline, CDR1 is LNHDA, CDR2 SQIVND (reference sequence). The CDR3 contains 18 residues. This clone was observed a single time. The receptor was derived from a man in his sixties or seventies with acute or convalescent COVID-19. The specimen was peripheral blood. The chain is built from TRBV19 and TRBJ1-5; weak D call: TRBD1 (5 bases). Here the CDR3 DNA reads TGTGCCAGTACTAAAAGCTGGGCAGGGAACCCCAACAATCAGCCCCAGCATTTT. It specifies CASTKSWAGNPNNQPQHF.